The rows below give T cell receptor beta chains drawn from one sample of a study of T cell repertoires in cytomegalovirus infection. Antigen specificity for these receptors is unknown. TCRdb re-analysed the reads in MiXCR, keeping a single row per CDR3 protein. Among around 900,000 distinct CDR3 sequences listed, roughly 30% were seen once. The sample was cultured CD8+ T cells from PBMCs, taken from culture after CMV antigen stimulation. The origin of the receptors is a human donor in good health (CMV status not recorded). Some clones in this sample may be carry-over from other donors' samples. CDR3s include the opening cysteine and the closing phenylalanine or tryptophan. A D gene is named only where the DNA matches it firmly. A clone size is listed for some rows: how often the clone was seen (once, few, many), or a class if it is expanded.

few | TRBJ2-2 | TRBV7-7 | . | TGTGCCGTGGGGTATACCGGGGAGCTGTTTTTT | CAVGYTGELFF
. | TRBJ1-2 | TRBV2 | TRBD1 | TGTGCCTTCACAGGGGAGGTTGGCTACACCTTC | CAFTGEVGYTF
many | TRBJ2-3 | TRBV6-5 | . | TGTGCCAGCAGTTACGGTTCCACAGATACGCAGTATTTT | CASSYGSTDTQYF
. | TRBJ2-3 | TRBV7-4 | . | TGTGCCGGCACCGGGCGGGGCGGGCAGGATATTCAGTATTTT | CAGTGRGGQDIQYF
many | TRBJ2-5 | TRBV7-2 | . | TGTGCCAGCAGCCCAAGACTTACGCAAGAGACCCAGTACTTC | CASSPRLTQETQYF
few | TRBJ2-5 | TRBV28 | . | TGTGCCAGCCGGATGACCTACCCTCTGGGGGCCCAAATGGAGACCCAGTACTTC | CASRMTYPLGAQMETQYF
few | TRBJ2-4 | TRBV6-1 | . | TGTGCCAGCAGTGCCCGGAAGGCCGAGGACATTCAGTACTTC | CASSARKAEDIQYF
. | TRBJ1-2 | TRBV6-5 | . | TGTGCCAGCAGTAATCAGGCTTTTAACTATGGCTACACCTTC | CASSNQAFNYGYTF
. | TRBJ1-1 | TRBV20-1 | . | TGCAGTGCTAGGTCAATTGCCGGGACAATGAACACTGAAGCTTTCTTT | CSARSIAGTMNTEAFF
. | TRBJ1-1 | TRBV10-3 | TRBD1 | TGTGCCTCTCATCCCCAGGGGGCTTGGACTGAAGCTTTCTTT | CASHPQGAWTEAFF
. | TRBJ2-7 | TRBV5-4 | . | TGTGCCAGCAGCACCCGCGGGGAATCCTACGAGCAGTACTTC | CASSTRGESYEQYF
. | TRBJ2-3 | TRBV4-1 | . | TGCGCCAGCAGCCAAGAGCAGGGGTCCACAGATACGCAGTATTTT | CASSQEQGSTDTQYF
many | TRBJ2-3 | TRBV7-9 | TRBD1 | TGTGCCAGCAGCTCTCCGGGACAGGGGGCAGCAGATACGCAGTATTTT | CASSSPGQGAADTQYF
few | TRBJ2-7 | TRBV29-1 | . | TGCAGCGTGGGGAATGACTACGAGCAGTACTTC | CSVGNDYEQYF
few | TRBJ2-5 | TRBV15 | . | TGTGCCACCAGCAGATCCCGTTCCGGGACCCAGTACTTC | CATSRSRSGTQYF
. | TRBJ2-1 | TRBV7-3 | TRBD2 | TGTGCCAGCAGCTCGGGACTAGCTGACTCCTACAATGAGCAGTTCTTC | CASSSGLADSYNEQFF
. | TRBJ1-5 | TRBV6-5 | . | TGTGCCGGCAGTCAGGGTGGGCGACAGCCCCAGCATTTT | CAGSQGGRQPQHF
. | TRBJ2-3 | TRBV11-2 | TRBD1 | TGTGCCAGCAGCCCCGGACAGGGGAGGGATACGCAGTATTTT | CASSPGQGRDTQYF
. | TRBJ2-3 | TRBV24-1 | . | TGTGCCACCAGTGACTCGCTAAGGGACAAGGGGGGAAGCACAGATACGCAGTATTTT | CATSDSLRDKGGSTDTQYF
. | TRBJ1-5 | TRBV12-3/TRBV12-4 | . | TGTGCCAGCAGTTTAGCGCTAAGGGGCCACCAGCCCCAGCATTTT | CASSLALRGHQPQHF
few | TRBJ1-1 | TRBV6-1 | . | TGTGCCACCTACAGCTGGACTGAAGCTTTCTTT | CATYSWTEAFF
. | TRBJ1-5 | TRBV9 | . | TGTGCCAGCAGCGTGGGGGCGGGGGGCAATCAGCCCCAGCATTTT | CASSVGAGGNQPQHF
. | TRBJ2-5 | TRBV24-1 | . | TGTGCCACCAGTGACGCGGGGGACAGGTCCGGTCAAGAGACCCAGTACTTC | CATSDAGDRSGQETQYF
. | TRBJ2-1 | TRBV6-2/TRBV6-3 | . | TGTGCCAGCAGTACTCAGGGGATACCTCTCTACAATGAGCAGTTCTTC | CASSTQGIPLYNEQFF
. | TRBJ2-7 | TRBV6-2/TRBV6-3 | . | TGTGCCAGCAGTTACGTCGGCGGCTACGAGCAGTACTTC | CASSYVGGYEQYF
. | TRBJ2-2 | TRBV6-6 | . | TGTGCCAGCAGAGGACTCTTCACCGGGGAGCTGTTTTTT | CASRGLFTGELFF
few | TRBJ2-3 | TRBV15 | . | TGTGCCACCAGCAGAAGGACAGCCCAGCACTCGTATTTT | CATSRRTAQHSYF